The 8 T cell receptor beta chains below were found in one sample sequenced in a study of radiation and T cells in renal cell carcinoma (TCRdb year 2020). Library preparation was by the immunoSEQ multiplex PCR assay. TCRdb's version of the immuneACCESS table is confined to in-frame rearrangements and falls short of the full clone set. An unresolved V gene accounts for under half of the shortfall where checked; the remainder is of unknown origin. The sample data list about 160,000 clones, and around 90% of these were observed just once. Together, the top ten hold around 4.1% of the sample. In light of the paper, this sample's time point label describes: baseline pretreatment blood. The treatment or condition label corresponds to: 15 Gy SBRT to primary tumor, nephrectomy 4 weeks later. The specimen comprised blood, sampled from a patient whose treatment included radiotherapy and nephrectomy. All receptors come from a woman between 70 and 85 years old with renal cell carcinoma.

The rearrangement links TRBV19 to TRBJ1-1; 7 bases match TRBD1. CDR3 length equals 11 residues. Germline V gene sequence: CDR1 LNHDA, CDR2 SQIVND (reference sequence). With 8 bases clipped from V and 8 bases from J, the junction kept 5 bases outside the gene matches. The CDR3 loop is CASGLDREAFF. The CDR3 DNA reads TGTGCCAGTGGCCTGGACAGGGAAGCTTTCTTT.

The genes are TRBV6-5 and TRBJ2-5, with a possible D match to TRBD1 (6 bases). The closer fit of TRBJ2-7 to the DNA end suggests the J call may be wrong. Germline V gene sequence: CDR1 MNHEY, CDR2 SVGAGI. The CDR3 consists of 16 residues. Here the CDR3 reads CASSYSRLGQSDEQYF. The CDR3 nucleotides read TGTGCCAGCAGTTACTCGCGACTGGGACAATCCGACGAGCAGTACTTC.

This clone was picked up a small number of times. The V call is TRBV7-8, the J call TRBJ2-1, with a weak D call TRBD1 (6 bases). Trimming cost V 5 bases and J 4 bases, with 15 bases left between them. The CDR3 is 15 residues long. Germline CDR1 is SGHVS and CDR2 is FQNEAQ. The CDR3 DNA follows: TGTGCCAGCAGCCGGGACATCTCTTCTTACAATGAGCAGTTCTTC. The encoded protein is CASSRDISSYNEQFF.

The chain recombines TRBV25-1 with TRBJ1-2, with a tentative D call TRBD1 (6 bases). The CDR3 sequence is 12 residues long. Trimming took 5 bases from V and 6 from J, leaving 10 bases between them. Per germline, CDR1 MGHDK and CDR2 SYGVNS. CDR3 sequence reads: CASSPGAHGYTF. In nucleotides, the CDR3 is TGTGCCAGCAGTCCGGGGGCCCATGGCTACACCTTC.

This chain joins TRBV6-5 and TRBJ1-2, with 7 bases that match TRBD1. This CDR3 contains 14 residues. Per germline, CDR1 MNHEY and CDR2 SVGAGI. V lost 6 bases to trimming and J lost 5 bases; unmatched junction nucleotides: 9. DNA for the CDR3: TGTGCCAGCAGACCAGGGGGGACAGCATATGGCTACACCTTC. Its translation: CASRPGGTAYGYTF.

This chain connects TRBV29-1 to TRBJ2-2; D possibly corresponds to TRBD1 (6 bases). The CDR3 runs 13 residues. The germline gives CDR1 SQVTM, CDR2 ANQGSEA. The ends were cut back, 7 bases at V and 1 base at J, with 10 bases in the middle. The CDR3 spells CSASTGNTGELFF. CDR3 DNA: TGCAGCGCCTCGACAGGGAACACCGGGGAGCTGTTTTTT.

This sequence joins TRBV6-6 and TRBJ2-7; 8 bases map to TRBD2. Germline CDR1 and CDR2: MNHNY and SVGAGI (reference sequence). This CDR3 region has 12 residues. V lost 6 bases and J lost 4; bases outside the gene matches: 2. The CDR3 DNA follows: TGTGCCAGCAGCTTAGCGGGGTACGAGCAGTACTTC. As protein: CASSLAGYEQYF.

The rearrangement joins TRBV7-2 to TRBJ2-7, with unresolved D. V was cut by 6 bases and J by 0 bases, with 15 bases left in between. Germline values: CDR1 SGHTA, CDR2 FQGNSA. CDR3 length: 15 amino acids. CDR3 amino acids: CASSYRPPISYEQYF. The DNA of the CDR3 is TGTGCCAGCAGTTATCGTCCCCCGATCTCCTACGAGCAGTACTTC.